This T cell receptor beta chain appears in the sequencing data of a study of T cell responses to AZD1222 COVID-19 vaccine. For the study at large: Timing groups of about 4 and about 12 weeks for second doses were pooled. Findings of the study overall: No repertoire was sampled before or during the peak T cell response, only after it.

Assay used: immunoSEQ multiplex PCR; TCRdb lists only in-frame clones, some missing. The profile shows 110,000 to 150,000 clones, 80% to 95% of them singletons. J lost 8 bases, V lost 8 bases, and 11 bases had no gene match. CDR3 length: 14 residues. Germline values: CDR1 MNHEY, CDR2 SVGAGI. As concerns this clone: No antigen is known for it.

This receptor was obtained from an adult in good health. The sequencing used peripheral blood, collected on day 0 of AZD1222 vaccination. V gene TRBV6-5 combines with J gene TRBJ2-1, with 8 bases aligning to TRBD1. The CDR3 DNA follows: TGTGCCAGCTCGAGACAGGGGTCGGATTATGAGCAGTTCTTC. This codes for CASSRQGSDYEQFF.